This paragraph reports one T cell receptor beta chain. Sequencing used immunoSEQ multiplex PCR; TCRdb keeps in-frame clones, though not all of them. The sample records tens of thousands of clones, approximately 90% being singletons. Time point noted: peripheral blood 6 weeks after treatment start. This entry is derived from a study of PD-L1 blockade in urothelial cancer. The CDR3 totals 15 residues. Germline V CDR1 and CDR2: LGHNA, YNFKEQ. V was trimmed by 0 bases and J by 4 bases, leaving 13 bases between them. The chain combines TRBV4-2 with TRBJ2-7, with a weak D call TRBD1 (6 bases). Here the sequenced sample was PBMCs, taken around atezolizumab (anti-PD-L1) treatment. The TCR sequence derives from a woman aged 60 to 75 with urothelial cancer. The CDR3 sequence: CASSQDPNRVYEQYF. The CDR3 DNA reads TGTGCCAGCAGCCAAGATCCTAACAGGGTATACGAGCAGTACTTC.